The T cell receptor beta chain under discussion was sequenced for a study of blood T cell repertoires in COVID-19. Looking at the study overall: From T cells, B-cell-depleted T cells, or PBMCs came the material, which was cDNA or gDNA.

The CDR3 is 14 residues long. The V gene lost 7 bases and the J gene lost 2 bases, with 14 bases spanning the gap. Germline lookup yields CDR1 SNHLY and CDR2 FYNNEI. In the study's own analysis: Reference gene primer amplification gave estimated nucleated cell counts. Profiling relied on immunoSEQ multiplex PCR, and the TCRdb table lists in-frame clones only, not all of them. Clone size and V and J calls were adopted from that table, with D and trimming inferred from the DNA. Of hundreds of thousands of clones in the sample, roughly 80% are singletons; the top ten hold around 9.6%. This receptor was obtained from an elderly woman with acute or convalescent COVID-19. The specimen was peripheral blood. The rearrangement joins TRBV2 to TRBJ1-2, with unresolved D. The chain's CDR3 is CASKLSTSNYGYTF. The CDR3, as DNA: TGTGCCAGCAAACTCTCCACGTCGAACTATGGCTACACCTTC.